The 5 T cell receptor beta chains below all came from one sample that was sequenced in a study of blood T cells in healthy people across ages. Next came a second PCR, run for about 6 to 12 cycles, which used a sample-barcoded 5' primer along with a J-beta primer mix. TCRdb re-analysed the 5' RACE reads in MiXCR, keeping a single row per CDR3 protein. The sample consists of around 650,000 distinct CDR3 sequences, around 43% of them appearing once. Sequencing was carried out using blood. These receptors were taken from a man at least 80 years old in good health.

The V call is TRBV24-1, the J call TRBJ1-4; 7 positions match TRBD1. J was trimmed by 6 bases and V by 12 bases; bases with no gene match: 9. CDR1 and CDR2 from the germline V gene are KGHDR and SFDVKD. The CDR3 loop spans 13 amino acids. As DNA, the CDR3 is TGTGCCGCCTCGACAGGGAGAGATGAAAAACTGTTTTTT. It translates to CAASTGRDEKLFF.

This clonotype was observed at least ten times. This chain uses TRBV18 with TRBJ2-5; D remains unclear. The germline V gene encodes CDR1 KGHSH and CDR2 LQKENI. The CDR3 length is 14 residues. Trimming took 2 bases from V and 2 from J, leaving 9 bases between them. In nucleotides, the CDR3 is TGTGCCAGCTCACCAGGAAGGGCGCAAGAGACCCAGTACTTC. Translating gives CASSPGRAQETQYF.

This clonotype has just a few counts. This chain uses TRBV4-2 with TRBJ2-6, with 8 nucleotides matching TRBD1. V dropped 0 bases and J dropped 4; count of bases not matched to a gene: 2. The CDR3 covers 16 residues. Germline-derived CDR1 and CDR2 are LGHNA and YNFKEQ. As DNA, the CDR3 is TGTGCCAGCAGCCAAGAGCAGGGGGCAGGGGCCAACGTCCTGACTTTC. Its translation is CASSQEQGAGANVLTF.

This chain links TRBV6-2 or TRBV6-3 with TRBJ2-4; perhaps TRBD1 as D (5 bases). The CDR3 loop spans 12 amino acids. V lost 6 bases and J lost 7, with 10 bases in between. Germline CDR1 is MNHEY and CDR2 is SVGEGT. The CDR3 loop is CASSPTANIQYF. The CDR3 DNA is TGTGCCAGCAGCCCGACAGCGAACATTCAGTACTTC.

The CDR3 loop is CASSTRVGGATDTQYF. The CDR3 nucleotides read TGTGCCAGCAGCACAAGGGTAGGGGGGGCCACAGATACGCAGTATTTT. This chain connects TRBV13 to TRBJ2-3; maybe TRBD2 (7 bases). Germline values: CDR1 PRHDT, CDR2 FYEKMQ (reference sequence). The CDR3 runs to 16 residues. Trimming left V 5 bases short and J 2 bases short, with 17 bases between.